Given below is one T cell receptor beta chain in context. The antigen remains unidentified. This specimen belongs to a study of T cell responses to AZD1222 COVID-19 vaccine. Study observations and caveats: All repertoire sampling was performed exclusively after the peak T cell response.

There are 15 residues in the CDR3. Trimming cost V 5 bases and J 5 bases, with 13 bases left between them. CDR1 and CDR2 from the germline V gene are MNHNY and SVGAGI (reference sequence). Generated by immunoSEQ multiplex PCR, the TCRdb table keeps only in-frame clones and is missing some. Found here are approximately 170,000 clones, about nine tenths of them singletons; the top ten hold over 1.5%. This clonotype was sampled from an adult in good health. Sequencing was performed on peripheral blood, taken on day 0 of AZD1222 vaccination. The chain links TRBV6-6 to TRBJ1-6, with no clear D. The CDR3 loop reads CASSARLLNNSPLHF. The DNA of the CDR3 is TGTGCCAGCAGTGCTAGACTGCTGAATAATTCACCCCTCCACTTT.